The T cell receptor (beta chain) described here comes from a study of naive and memory T cell subsets. Study-level results: Reportedly, tuberculin skin test sites gave far more TCRs than other biopsies. More TCRs at tuberculin sites were read as hypersensitivity T cell infiltration.

Treatment here: skin biopsy from PPD injection site in Mantoux-positive individual. A UMI-containing oligonucleotide was joined by 3' ligation to the TCR cDNA template. Input was about 1 to 1,100 ng of DNase-treated total RNA without cell sorting. The SP2 primer and nested alpha and beta constant region primers amplified ligated cDNA in four rounds. MiXCR was run by TCRdb on the UMI-ligation and nested PCR reads, yielding one entry per CDR3 protein. The repertoire holds fewer than 35,000 distinct CDR3 sequences, 6.7% seen once, with 3% to 3.5% in the top ten. The germline V gene has CDR1 DFQATT and CDR2 SNEGSKA (reference sequence). The CDR3 has 19 amino acids. V lost 0 bases and J 0 bases, leaving 20 bases between the germline ends. This clonotype has ten or more counts. Its specificity is unknown.

The sequence derives from an adult in good health. The sequenced sample was skin, obtained from a tuberculin skin test site. This chain links TRBV20-1 with TRBJ1-4, with D tentatively TRBD1 (5 bases). CDR3 in DNA: TGCAGTGCTAGAGAGTTTTCAGGGAGAGGGTCTGCAACTAATGAAAAACTGTTTTTT. Translated, it gives CSAREFSGRGSATNEKLFF.